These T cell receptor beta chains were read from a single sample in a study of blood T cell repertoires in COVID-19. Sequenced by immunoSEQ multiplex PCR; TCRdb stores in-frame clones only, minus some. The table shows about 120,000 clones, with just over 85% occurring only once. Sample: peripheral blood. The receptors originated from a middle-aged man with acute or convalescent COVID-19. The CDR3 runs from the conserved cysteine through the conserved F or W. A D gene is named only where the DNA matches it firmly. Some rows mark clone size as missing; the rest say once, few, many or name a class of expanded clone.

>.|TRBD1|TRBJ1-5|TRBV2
CASSVVDRGVRPQHF
TGTGCCAGCAGTGTGGTTGACAGGGGAGTTCGGCCCCAGCATTTT
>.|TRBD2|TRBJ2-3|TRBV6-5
CASNGGAGDTQYF
TGTGCCAGCAACGGGGGGGCTGGGGATACGCAGTATTTT
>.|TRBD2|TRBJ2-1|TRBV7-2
CASSPRGTSGTYNEQFF
TGTGCCAGCAGCCCTAGGGGGACTAGCGGGACCTACAATGAGCAGTTCTTC
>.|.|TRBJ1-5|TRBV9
CASTRLGRPYQPQHF
TGTGCCAGCACTCGGCTAGGGAGACCGTATCAGCCCCAGCATTTT
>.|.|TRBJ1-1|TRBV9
CASSSRSGTPQEEAFF
TGTGCCAGCAGCTCGAGGTCGGGGACACCCCAGGAAGAAGCTTTCTTT
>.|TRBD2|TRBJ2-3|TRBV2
CASSEEGGGLSTDTQYF
TGTGCCAGCAGCGAAGAGGGCGGGGGGCTTAGCACAGATACGCAGTATTTT
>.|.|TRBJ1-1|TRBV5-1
CASSLGETGPTEAFF
TGCGCCAGCAGCTTGGGCGAGACAGGTCCCACTGAAGCTTTCTTT
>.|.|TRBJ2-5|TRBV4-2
CASSQDPGLGYQETQYF
TGTGCCAGCAGCCAAGACCCGGGACTGGGGTACCAAGAGACCCAGTACTTC
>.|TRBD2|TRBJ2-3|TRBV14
CASSQVRAGQVRDTQYF
TGTGCCAGCAGCCAAGTTAGAGCGGGGCAAGTTCGAGATACGCAGTATTTT
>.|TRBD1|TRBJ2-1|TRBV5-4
CASSPSGGIAEQFF
TGTGCCAGCAGCCCCTCAGGGGGTATTGCGGAGCAGTTCTTC
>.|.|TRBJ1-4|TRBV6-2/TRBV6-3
CASSLRGAKLFF
TGTGCCAGCAGTTTGCGGGGGGCTAAACTGTTTTTT
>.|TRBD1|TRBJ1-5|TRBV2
CASSGGTASNQPQHF
TGTGCCAGCAGTGGTGGGACAGCCAGCAATCAGCCCCAGCATTTT
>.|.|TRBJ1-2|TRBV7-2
CASSSPAVRDYGYTF
TGTGCCAGCAGCTCGCCGGCGGTCAGGGACTATGGCTACACCTTC
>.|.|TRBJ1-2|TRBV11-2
CASSSTRVGYTF
TGTGCCAGCAGCTCGACCAGGGTTGGCTACACCTTC
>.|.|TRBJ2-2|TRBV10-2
CASNTPGLNTGELFF
TGCGCCAGCAATACCCCGGGACTGAACACCGGGGAGCTGTTTTTT
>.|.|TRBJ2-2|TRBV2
CASSVLRVSGELFF
TGTGCCAGCAGTGTATTACGGGTTTCCGGGGAGCTGTTTTTT
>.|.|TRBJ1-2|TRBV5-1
CASSPDTYGYTF
TGCGCCAGCAGCCCGGACACATATGGCTACACCTTC
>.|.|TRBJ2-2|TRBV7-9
CASSFERNTGELFF
TGTGCCAGCAGCTTCGAGCGGAACACCGGGGAGCTGTTTTTT
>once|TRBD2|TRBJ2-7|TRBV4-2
CASSQGLAGSFLYEQYF
TGTGCCAGCAGCCAAGGACTAGCGGGAAGTTTTCTCTACGAGCAGTACTTC
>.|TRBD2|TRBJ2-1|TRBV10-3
CAISELAGVNEQFF
TGTGCCATCAGTGAGCTAGCGGGAGTTAATGAGCAGTTCTTC
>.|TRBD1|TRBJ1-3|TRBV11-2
CASSLGAGQGNTIYF
TGTGCCAGCAGCTTAGGTGCGGGACAGGGAAACACCATATATTTT
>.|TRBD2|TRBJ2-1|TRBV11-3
CASSLSSGNEQFF
TGTGCCAGCAGCCTCTCTAGCGGCAATGAGCAGTTCTTC
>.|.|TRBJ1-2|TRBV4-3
CASSQDPGERAYGYTF
TGCGCCAGCAGCCAAGATCCGGGGGAAAGGGCCTATGGCTACACCTTC
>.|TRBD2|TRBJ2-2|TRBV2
CASSAHSGRNTGELFF
TGTGCCAGCAGTGCCCATAGCGGGAGAAACACCGGGGAGCTGTTTTTT
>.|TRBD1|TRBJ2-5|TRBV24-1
CATSDPGQGRETQYF
TGTGCCACCAGTGATCCGGGACAGGGCCGGGAGACCCAGTACTTC
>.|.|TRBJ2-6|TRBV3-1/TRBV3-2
CASSQDVSGANVLTF
TGTGCCAGCAGCCAAGATGTATCTGGGGCCAACGTCCTGACTTTC
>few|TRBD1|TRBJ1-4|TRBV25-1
CASSAFLGGDEKLFF
TGTGCCAGCAGTGCATTCCTAGGGGGCGATGAAAAACTGTTTTTT
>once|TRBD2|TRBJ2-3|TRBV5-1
CASSLGGIAGGTDTQYF
TGCGCCAGCAGCTTGGGAGGGATAGCGGGAGGTACAGATACGCAGTATTTT
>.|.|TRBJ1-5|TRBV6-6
CASNDRRNQPQHF
TGTGCCTCGAATGACAGACGCAATCAGCCCCAGCATTTT
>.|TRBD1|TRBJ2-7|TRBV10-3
CAIKDTGGSEQYF
TGTGCCATCAAAGACACAGGGGGGTCCGAGCAGTACTTC
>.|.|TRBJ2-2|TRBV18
CASSPGLPTATGELFF
TGTGCCAGCTCACCAGGCCTACCGACAGCCACCGGGGAGCTGTTTTTT
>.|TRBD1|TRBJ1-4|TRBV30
CAWSMGQGAVGEKLFF
TGTGCCTGGAGTATGGGACAGGGGGCGGTAGGGGAAAAACTGTTTTTT
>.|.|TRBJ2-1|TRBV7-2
CASSSTTGLREQFF
TGTGCCAGCAGCTCGACAACAGGTTTACGTGAGCAGTTCTTC
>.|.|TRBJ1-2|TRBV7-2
CASSLERLLGGYTF
TGTGCCAGCAGCTTAGAGCGCCTCCTTGGCGGCTACACCTTC
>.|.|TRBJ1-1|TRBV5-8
CASSLAGVWNTEAFF
TGTGCCAGCAGCTTGGCCGGGGTTTGGAACACTGAAGCTTTCTTT
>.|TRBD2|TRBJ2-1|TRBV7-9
CASSLVLGLAGENEQFF
TGTGCCAGCAGCTTAGTTTTGGGACTAGCGGGGGAAAATGAGCAGTTCTTC
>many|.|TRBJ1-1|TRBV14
CASMGAMNTEAFF
TGTGCCAGCATGGGGGCCATGAACACTGAAGCTTTCTTT
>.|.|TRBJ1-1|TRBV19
CASSIYGGGNTEAFF
TGTGCCAGTAGTATTTACGGGGGAGGAAACACTGAAGCTTTCTTT
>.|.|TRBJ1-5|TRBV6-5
CASTLGRGSQPQHF
TGTGCCAGCACCCTGGGCCGGGGGAGTCAGCCCCAGCATTTT
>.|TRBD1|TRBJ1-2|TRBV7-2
CASSLVRDRDGYTF
TGTGCCAGCAGCTTAGTAAGGGACAGAGATGGCTACACCTTC
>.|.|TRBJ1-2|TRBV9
CASSPMAGANYGYTF
TGTGCCAGCAGCCCTATGGCGGGCGCTAACTATGGCTACACCTTC
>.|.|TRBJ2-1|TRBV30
CAWSEGAGSLKREQFF
TGTGCCTGGAGTGAAGGGGCGGGGTCACTTAAACGGGAGCAGTTCTTC
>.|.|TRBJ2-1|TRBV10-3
CATAPTNSHNEQFF
TGTGCCACCGCCCCTACTAATAGCCACAATGAGCAGTTCTTC
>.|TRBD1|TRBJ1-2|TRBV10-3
CAISESVGTGHNGGYTF
TGTGCCATCAGTGAGTCCGTGGGGACAGGGCACAACGGTGGCTACACCTTC
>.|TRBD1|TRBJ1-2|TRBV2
CASRGDRGANYGYTF
TGTGCCAGCAGGGGGGACAGGGGGGCTAACTATGGCTACACCTTC
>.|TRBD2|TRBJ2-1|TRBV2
CASSLQRGVNEQFF
TGTGCCAGCAGTCTTCAGCGGGGAGTCAATGAGCAGTTCTTC
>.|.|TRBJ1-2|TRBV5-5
CASSLEQAVGGYTF
TGTGCCAGCAGCTTGGAACAGGCGGTGGGGGGCTACACCTTC
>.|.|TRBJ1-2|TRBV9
CASSVELVGGYTF
TGTGCCAGCAGCGTAGAGCTTGTGGGCGGCTACACCTTC
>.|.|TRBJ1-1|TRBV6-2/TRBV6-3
CASSFQGEAFF
TGTGCCAGCAGTTTTCAGGGAGAAGCTTTCTTT
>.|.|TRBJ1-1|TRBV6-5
CASSYSGQGGWQAFF
TGTGCCAGCAGTTACTCGGGGCAGGGAGGATGGCAAGCTTTCTTT
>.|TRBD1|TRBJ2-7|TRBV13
CASSSRTGSYEQYF
TGTGCCAGCAGCTCCAGGACAGGATCCTACGAGCAGTACTTC
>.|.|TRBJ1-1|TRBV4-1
CASSQDGGKNTEAFF
TGCGCCAGCAGCCAGGACGGGGGAAAGAACACTGAAGCTTTCTTT
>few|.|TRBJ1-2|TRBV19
CASSRETGTNYGYTF
TGTGCCAGTAGTAGAGAGACAGGAACTAACTATGGCTACACCTTC
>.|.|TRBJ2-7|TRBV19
CASREGSGEQYF
TGTGCCAGTCGGGAAGGGTCGGGGGAGCAGTACTTC
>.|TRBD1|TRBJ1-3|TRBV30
CAWMGQGVRTSGNTIYF
TGTGCCTGGATGGGGCAGGGGGTCCGGACCTCTGGAAACACCATATATTTT
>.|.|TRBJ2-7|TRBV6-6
CASSPQGRTYEQYF
TGTGCCAGCAGCCCACAGGGTAGGACCTACGAGCAGTACTTC
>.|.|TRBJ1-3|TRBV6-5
CATLSGPLSGNTIYF
TGTGCCACCCTCAGCGGACCCCTCTCTGGAAACACCATATATTTT
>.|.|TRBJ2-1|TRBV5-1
CASREGPAASYNEQFF
TGCGCCAGCAGGGAGGGACCAGCGGCCTCCTACAATGAGCAGTTCTTC